This TCR beta chain stems from a study of Ad26.COV2.S vaccination and SARS-CoV-2 variants. The wider study: Each vaccinee took Ad26.COV2.S intramuscularly, once or twice 56 days apart.

Repertoires were generated with immunoSEQ multiplex PCR, while TCRdb's copy carries only in-frame clones and drops some. In the table there are some 420,000 clones, around 89% of which are singletons. Treatment meaning: around 19 received Ad26.COV2.S at low or high dose, single or two shots; a few received placebo; per-sample allocation not given. Sampling occurred on day 63 after the first vaccine or placebo injection. Based in Boston, the donor was an adult of 18-55 years. The receptor's source is a person between 18 and 60 years old who received the Ad26.COV2.S COVID-19 vaccine or a placebo. Sequenced here: peripheral blood, sampled in a trial of Ad26.COV2.S vaccine versus placebo.

The DNA for the CDR3 is TGTGCCAGCAGCACTGGACGTACTGAAGCTTTCTTT. Amino acid sequence: CASSTGRTEAFF. V gene TRBV9 combines with J gene TRBJ1-1; D is undetermined. There are 12 residues in the CDR3. Germline loops: CDR1 SGDLS, CDR2 YYNGEE. Trimming shortened V by 4 bases and J by 5 bases, and 9 bases separated the two germline ends. Drawing the rest from reference TRBV9 and TRBJ1-1, the complete variable domain is DSGVTQTPKHLITATGQRVTLRCSPRSGDLSVYWYQQSLDQGLQFLIQYYNGEERAKGNILERFSAQQFPDLHSELNLSSLELGDSALYFCASSTGRTEAFFGQGTRLTVV.